The present TCR beta chain was sequenced within a study of response to subunit inactivated influenza vaccine. TCRdb re-called the RT-PCR reads through MiXCR, storing one row per CDR3 protein. The table has over 800,000 distinct CDR3 sequences, less than 25% seen once. V was trimmed by 5 bases and J by 5 bases, leaving 8 bases between them. CDR1 KGHDR and CDR2 SFDVKD come from the germline V gene. There are 12 residues in the CDR3. The origin of this receptor is a man aged 45-65 years who received an inactivated influenza vaccine. V gene TRBV24-1 combines with J gene TRBJ2-5; D is unclear. This specimen was PBMCs from blood, taken 5 days after vaccination. CDR3 DNA sequence: TGTGCCACCAGTGGAAGTGGGGAGACCCAGTACTTC. Translating it yields CATSGSGETQYF.